The entry that follows covers one T cell receptor (beta chain) sequence. Its antigen is as yet unknown. Clones were sequenced by immunoSEQ multiplex PCR, and TCRdb holds only the in-frame ones, with some missing. Here the sample spans under 140,000 clones, roughly 87% being singletons. Trimming removed 5 bases at V and 3 bases at J, with 10 bases between. The CDR3 loop spans 13 amino acids. This sample is part of a study of T cell responses to AZD1222 COVID-19 vaccine. Study-level findings and limits: Repertoire collection took place solely once the T cell response had peaked. At study baseline, merely roughly 6 AZD1222 recipients were seropositive.

The V gene is TRBV12-3 or TRBV12-4, the J gene TRBJ1-2; D may be TRBD1 (5 bases). The input for sequencing was peripheral blood, taken on day 0 of AZD1222 vaccination. The receptor comes from an adult in good health. DNA for the CDR3: TGTGCCAGCAGTCCTGACAGCTACTATGGCTACACCTTC. This sequence encodes CASSPDSYYGYTF.